Reported below is one T cell receptor beta chain. The data were taken from a study of blood T cell repertoires in COVID-19. Study context: Acute and convalescent COVID-19 samples came from the United States, Italy and Spain.

This CDR3 spans 13 amino acids. Per germline, CDR1 SEHNR and CDR2 FQNEAQ (reference sequence). Trimming cost V 3 bases and J 8 bases; bases outside gene matches: 6. In the authors' methods: Nucleated cell number was recorded as an estimate derived from reference gene primer amplification. Libraries were prepared by immunoSEQ multiplex PCR; TCRdb keeps only in-frame clonotypes and omits some of them. From that table come the V and J calls and clone size; the DNA was used to work out D and trimming. The sample records some 310,000 clones, 90% being singletons. The sequencing sample was made of peripheral blood. This TCR derives from a woman in her thirties or forties with COVID-19, enrolled during active disease. This rearrangement joins TRBV7-9 to TRBJ1-2; 7 nucleotides match TRBD1. CDR3 loop: CASSFTGADGYTF. The DNA for the CDR3 is TGTGCCAGCAGCTTTACAGGGGCCGACGGCTACACCTTC.